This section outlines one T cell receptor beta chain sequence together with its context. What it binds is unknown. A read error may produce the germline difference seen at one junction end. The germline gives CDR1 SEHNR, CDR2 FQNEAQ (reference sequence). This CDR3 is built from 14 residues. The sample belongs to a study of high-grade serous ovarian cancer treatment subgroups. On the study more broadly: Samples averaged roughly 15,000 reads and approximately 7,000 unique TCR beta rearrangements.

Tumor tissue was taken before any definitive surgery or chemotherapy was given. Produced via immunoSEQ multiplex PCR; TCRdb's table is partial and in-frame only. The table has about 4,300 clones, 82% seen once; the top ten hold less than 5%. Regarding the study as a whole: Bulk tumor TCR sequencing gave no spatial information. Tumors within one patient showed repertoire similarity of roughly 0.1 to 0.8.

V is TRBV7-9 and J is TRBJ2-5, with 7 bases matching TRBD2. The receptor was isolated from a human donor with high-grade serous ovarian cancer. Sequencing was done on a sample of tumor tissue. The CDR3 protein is CASSKSGIQGTQYF. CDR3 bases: TGTGCCAGCAGCAAGAGCGGGATCCAAGGGACCCAGTACTTC.